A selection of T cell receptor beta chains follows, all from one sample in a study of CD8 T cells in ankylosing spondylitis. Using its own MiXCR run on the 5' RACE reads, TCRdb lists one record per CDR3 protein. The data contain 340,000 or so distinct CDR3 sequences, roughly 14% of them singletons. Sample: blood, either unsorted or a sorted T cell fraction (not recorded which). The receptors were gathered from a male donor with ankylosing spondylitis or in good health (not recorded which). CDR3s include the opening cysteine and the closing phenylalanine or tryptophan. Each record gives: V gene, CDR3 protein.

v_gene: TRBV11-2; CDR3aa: CASSLDRNGPDTQYF
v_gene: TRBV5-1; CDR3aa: CASSLDPGAQETQYF
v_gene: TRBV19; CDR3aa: CASSGGLIYNEQFF
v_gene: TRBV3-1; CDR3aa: CASSLTDRTNYGYTF
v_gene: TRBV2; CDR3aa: CASSFAGLAGPAYNEQFF
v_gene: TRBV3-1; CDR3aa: CASSQGDRYSPLHF
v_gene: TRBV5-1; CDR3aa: CASAPGTGSYEQYF
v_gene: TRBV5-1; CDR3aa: CASSVYRGHDYGYTF
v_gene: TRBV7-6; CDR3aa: CASSLGLAGGEQYF
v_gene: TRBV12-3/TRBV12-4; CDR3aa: CASSLDRAWTGSYQETQYF
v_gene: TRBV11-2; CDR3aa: CASSPDRYNSPLHF
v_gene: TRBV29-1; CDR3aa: CSVLAGGSTDTQYF
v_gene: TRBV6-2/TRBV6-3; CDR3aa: CASSNPLALSWGNEQFF
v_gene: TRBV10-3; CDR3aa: CAISLGTSGSYNEQFF
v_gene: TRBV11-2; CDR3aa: CASSFPTGTSGTKGSYNEQFF
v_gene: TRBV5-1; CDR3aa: CASSSTGLPYTDTQYF
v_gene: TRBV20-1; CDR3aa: CSAIHPGGEAFF
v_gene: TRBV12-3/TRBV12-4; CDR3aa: CASQGSSGNTIYF
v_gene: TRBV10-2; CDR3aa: CASSRTDFPTDTQYF
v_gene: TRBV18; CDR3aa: CASSPGYGTEAFF
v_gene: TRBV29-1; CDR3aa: CSAYNGGSGTEAFF
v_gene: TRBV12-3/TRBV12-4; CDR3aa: CASSFRASVNTGELFF
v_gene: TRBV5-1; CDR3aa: CASSLVGTGADTQYF
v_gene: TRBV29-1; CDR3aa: CSVGRGTSGSTDTQYF
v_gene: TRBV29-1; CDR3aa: CSAHRTSGEKLFF
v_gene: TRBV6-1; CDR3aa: CASSTALNTEAFF
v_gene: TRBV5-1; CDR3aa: CASSLIAGEDTQYF
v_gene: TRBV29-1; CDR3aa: CSVEDRWGNTIYF
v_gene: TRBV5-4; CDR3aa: CASSLGSSGGLPGYNEQFF
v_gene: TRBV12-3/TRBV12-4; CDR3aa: CASQGAATPGGQYF
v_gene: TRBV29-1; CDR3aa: CSVIRDRGFERAYEQYF
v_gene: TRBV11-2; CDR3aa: CASSLQLAGFQETQYF
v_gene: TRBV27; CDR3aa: CASSRGSGYTF
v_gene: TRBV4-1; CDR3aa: CASSQVISGGLSSTDTQYF
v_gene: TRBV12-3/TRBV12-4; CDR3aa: CASSLPGRNQPQHF
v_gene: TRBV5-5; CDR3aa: CASSAIPGLAVKETQYF
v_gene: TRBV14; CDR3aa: CASSQDLNPDTQYF
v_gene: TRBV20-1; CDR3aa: CSAQTPKDRRYGNTIYF
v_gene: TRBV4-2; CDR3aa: CASSQERELAGTGEQYF
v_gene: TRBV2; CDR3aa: CASSQGRGPQHF
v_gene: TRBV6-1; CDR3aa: CASSALGSGMAYNEQFF
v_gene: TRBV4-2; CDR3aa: CASSHSQTSGEETQYF
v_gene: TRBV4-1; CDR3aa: CASSQGEDRGSTEAFF
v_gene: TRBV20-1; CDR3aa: CSARGVGGQYF
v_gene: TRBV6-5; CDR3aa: CASSYRSTYEQYF
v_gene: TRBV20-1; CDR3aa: CCARDPSGASTDTQYF
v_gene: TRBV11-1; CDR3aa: CASSLGLPDLDTQYF
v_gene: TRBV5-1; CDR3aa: CASSIDPLGPQHF
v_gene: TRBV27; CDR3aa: CASSLSIRGIAYEQYF